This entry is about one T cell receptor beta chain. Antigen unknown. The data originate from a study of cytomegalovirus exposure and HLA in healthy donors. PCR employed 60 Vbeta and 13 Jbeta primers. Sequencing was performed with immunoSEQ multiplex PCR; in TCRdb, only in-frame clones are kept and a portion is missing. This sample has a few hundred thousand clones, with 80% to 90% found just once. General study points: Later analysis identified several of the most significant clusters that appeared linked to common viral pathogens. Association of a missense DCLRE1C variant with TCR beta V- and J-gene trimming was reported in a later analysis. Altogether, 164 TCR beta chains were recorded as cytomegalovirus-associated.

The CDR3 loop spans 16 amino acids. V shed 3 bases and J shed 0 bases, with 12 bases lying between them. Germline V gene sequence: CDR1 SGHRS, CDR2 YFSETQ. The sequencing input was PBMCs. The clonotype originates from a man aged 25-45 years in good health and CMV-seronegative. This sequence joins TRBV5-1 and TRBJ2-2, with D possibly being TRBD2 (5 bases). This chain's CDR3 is CASSWRQVANTGELFF. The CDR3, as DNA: TGCGCCAGCAGCTGGAGGCAGGTCGCGAACACCGGGGAGCTGTTTTTT.